These 24 T cell receptor beta chains were all obtained from the same sample, sequenced in a study of human T cells and chemical hapten exposure. Time point defined: patch test 1, 2 weeks after DPC sensitization. The treatment: therapeutic diphenylcyclopropenone sensitization with weekly scalp DPC. TCRdb re-called the RACE reads with MiXCR, one entry per CDR3 protein. The repertoire includes 85,000 or so distinct CDR3 sequences, 9.5% to 12% of them detected once, and around 4.5% sits in the top ten. Sequencing used whole blood, obtained in connection with sensitization to the hapten diphenylcyclopropenone (DPC). These TCRs come from a woman in her fifties or sixties with alopecia areata. Some clones in this sample may be carry-over from other donors' samples.

This clonotype was detected only a few times. The chain couples TRBV7-3 to TRBJ2-2, with D tentatively TRBD1 (6 bases). Per germline, CDR1 SGHTA and CDR2 FQGTGA. This CDR3 region has 15 residues. Trimming cost V 5 bases and J 7 bases, with 17 bases left between them. The CDR3 DNA sequence: TGTGCCAGCAGCCCCGTCCCACAGGGTCTCGGGGAGCTGTTTTTT. Amino acids: CASSPVPQGLGELFF.

This clonotype was detected a few times. This sequence joins TRBV7-3 and TRBJ2-6; D is uncertain. CDR1 SGHTA and CDR2 FQGTGA come from the germline V gene. CDR3 length: 14 amino acids. Trimming removed 4 bases from V and 2 bases from J, with 6 bases in between. This chain's CDR3 is CASSSGAGANVLTF. The DNA of the CDR3 is TGTGCCAGCAGCTCCGGAGCTGGGGCCAACGTCCTGACTTTC.

This chain uses TRBV5-4 with TRBJ2-2, with TRBD1 as a possible D gene (5 bases). This CDR3 region has 15 residues. Trimming removed 2 bases from V and 5 bases from J, with 13 bases in between. The germline CDR1 and CDR2 sequences are SGHNT and YYREEE (reference sequence). CDR3 region: CASSFLGVRTGELFF. CDR3 DNA: TGTGCCAGCAGCTTTTTAGGGGTTCGGACCGGGGAGCTGTTTTTT.

This clonotype was detected ten times or more. The chain couples TRBV18 to TRBJ1-4; a weak D match, TRBD1 (6 bases). Trimming took 3 bases from V and 3 from J, leaving 11 bases between them. The germline gives CDR1 KGHSH, CDR2 LQKENI. CDR3 length: 15 amino acids. CDR3 DNA sequence: TGTGCCAGCTCACCCAGGGACACACCTAATGAAAAACTGTTTTTT. It codes for CASSPRDTPNEKLFF. The whole variable domain, remainder taken from reference TRBV18 and TRBJ1-4, is NAGVMQNPRHLVRRRGQEARLRCSPMKGHSHVYWYRQLPEEGLKFMVYLQKENIIDESGMPKERFSAEFPKEGPSILRIQQVVRGDSAAYFCASSPRDTPNEKLFFGSGTQLSVL.

This clonotype was detected many times. V usage is TRBV6-5 and J usage is TRBJ1-2, with 8 nucleotides matching TRBD1. Losses at the gene ends were 6 bases for V and 4 bases for J; bases not matched to a gene: 7. This CDR3 contains 14 residues. From germline, CDR1 is MNHEY and CDR2 SVGAGI. CDR3 sequence reads: CASSQYDRGYGYTF. CDR3 coding DNA: TGTGCCAGCAGCCAATACGACAGGGGCTATGGCTACACCTTC.

This clonotype was found a few times. CDR3 coding DNA: TGTGCCAGCAGTCCCGGGACACCGAAGAATCAGCCCCAGCATTTT. Its translation is CASSPGTPKNQPQHF. The J gene is TRBJ1-5, the V gene TRBV12-3 or TRBV12-4, with D tentatively TRBD1 (6 bases). The V gene lost 5 bases and the J gene lost 4 bases, with 15 bases spanning the gap. The length of the CDR3 is 15 residues.

The chain joins TRBV29-1 to TRBJ2-4, with D possibly being TRBD1 (6 bases). The CDR3 consists of 13 residues. V was clipped by 7 bases and J by 1 base, with 11 bases between them. CDR1 is SQVTM, CDR2 ANQGSEA, per germline. The DNA for the CDR3 is TGCAGCGCAGGGGCCTCGGCCAAAAACATTCAGTACTTC. Residues: CSAGASAKNIQYF. The whole variable domain, remainder taken from reference TRBV29-1 and TRBJ2-4, is SAVISQKPSRDICQRGTSLTIQCQVDSQVTMMFWYRQQPGQSLTLIATANQGSEATYESGFVIDKFPISRPNLTFSTLTVSNMSPEDSSIYLCSAGASAKNIQYFGAGTRLSVL.

This clonotype has at least ten counts. This chain uses TRBV27 with TRBJ2-1, with 9 bases lining up with TRBD1. Per germline, CDR1 MNHEY and CDR2 SMNVEV (reference sequence). The CDR3 has 16 amino acids. V shed 1 base and J 3 bases; nucleotides not matched to a gene: 4. The chain's CDR3 is CASSLWGQGNYNEQFF. Written as DNA, the CDR3 is TGTGCCAGCAGTTTATGGGGACAGGGTAACTACAATGAGCAGTTCTTC.

This chain links TRBV27 with TRBJ2-1, with D possibly matching TRBD2 (6 bases). The CDR3 extends over 15 amino acids. V lost 4 bases and J lost 0, with 10 bases in between. CDR1 is MNHEY and CDR2 is SMNVEV in the germline V gene (reference sequence). The CDR3 DNA reads TGTGCCAGCAGTTGGCGGGACCTCTCCTACAATGAGCAGTTCTTC. It specifies CASSWRDLSYNEQFF.

In its sample, this clonotype was seen many times. The J gene is TRBJ1-2, the V gene TRBV9; D unclear. The CDR3 length is 15 residues. The ends were cut back, 0 bases at V and 5 bases at J, with 14 bases in the middle. CDR1 and CDR2 (germline): SGDLS, YYNGEE. CDR3 bases: TGTGCCAGCAGCGTAGATAATTGGGGAGGGTATGGCTACACCTTC. Residues: CASSVDNWGGYGYTF.

This clonotype was observed at least ten times. The gene calls are TRBV28 and TRBJ1-5; possibly TRBD1 for D (5 bases). The germline gives CDR1 MDHEN, CDR2 SYDVKM. The CDR3 is 14 amino acids. V lost 6 bases to trimming and J lost 9 bases, with 18 bases between them. CDR3 bases: TGTGCCAGCAGGACCGGGACCCCTCGGCGGCCCCAGCATTTT. Amino acid sequence: CASRTGTPRRPQHF.

A few counts support this clonotype. The V and J genes are TRBV4-3 and TRBJ2-1; 9 nucleotides line up with TRBD1. This CDR3 has 15 residues. Germline CDR1 reads LGHNA; CDR2 reads YSLEER. Trimming took 4 bases from V and 6 from J; bases not matched to a gene: 7. CDR3 loop: CASSRGTGLTNEQFF. The DNA for the CDR3 is TGCGCCAGCAGCCGAGGGACAGGGCTCACCAATGAGCAGTTCTTC.

This chain links TRBV19 with TRBJ2-2; 10 bases map to TRBD2. Trimming cost V 7 bases and J 5 bases; bases outside gene matches: 7. The germline V gene has CDR1 LNHDA and CDR2 SQIVND (reference sequence). The CDR3 is 15 residues long. The CDR3 loop is CASTLGLAVTGELFF. The CDR3, as DNA: TGTGCCAGTACCCTCGGACTAGCGGTTACCGGGGAGCTGTTTTTT. Full variable domain (missing parts from reference TRBV19 and TRBJ2-2): DGGITQSPKYLFRKEGQNVTLSCEQNLNHDAMYWYRQDPGQGLRLIYYSQIVNDFQKGDIAEGYSVSREKKESFPLTVTSAQKNPTAFYLCASTLGLAVTGELFFGEGSRLTVL.

The rearrangement joins TRBV9 to TRBJ2-2; D perhaps matches TRBD1 (6 bases). The germline V gene encodes CDR1 SGDLS and CDR2 YYNGEE. V dropped 10 bases and J dropped 3 bases, with 19 bases sitting between them. There are 15 residues in the CDR3. CDR3 region: CACSGTQDYTGELFF. The CDR3, as DNA: TGTGCCTGCTCCGGGACACAGGACTACACCGGGGAGCTGTTTTTT.

This clonotype was seen at least ten times. The chain couples TRBV12-3 or TRBV12-4 to TRBJ2-6; D possibly corresponds to TRBD1 (5 bases). Trimming took 6 bases from V and 0 from J, leaving 15 bases between them. The length of the CDR3 is 17 residues. CDR3 region: CASSVLQGSSGANVLTF. The CDR3 bases are TGTGCCAGCAGCGTCCTCCAGGGTTCCTCTGGGGCCAACGTCCTGACTTTC.

This clonotype was seen many times. The genes are TRBV7-2 and TRBJ2-1, with D maybe TRBD1 (6 bases). This CDR3 is built from 14 residues. V lost 8 bases and J 4 bases, leaving 15 bases between the germline ends. The V gene's germline CDR1 is SGHTA and CDR2 FQGNSA. The CDR3 bases are TGTGCCAGCTCCGGGGCAGGGGCTTACAATGAGCAGTTCTTC. Translation gives CASSGAGAYNEQFF. Filled out from reference TRBV7-2 and TRBJ2-1, the complete variable domain reads GAGVSQSPSNKVTEKGKDVELRCDPISGHTALYWYRQSLGQGLEFLIYFQGNSAPDKSGLPSDRFSAERTGGSVSTLTIQRTQQEDSAVYLCASSGAGAYNEQFFGPGTRLTVL.

This clonotype was counted between two and nine times. This rearrangement joins TRBV2 to TRBJ2-2, with 11 bases identical to TRBD1. With V trimmed by 10 bases and J by 6 bases, 4 bases remained unmatched. Germline V gene data show CDR1 as SNHLY and CDR2 as FYNNEI. The length of the CDR3 is 13 residues. CDR3 loop: CAIGTGGSGELFF. The CDR3 coding sequence is TGTGCCATCGGGACAGGGGGTTCCGGGGAGCTGTTTTTT.

This clonotype was detected many times. J is TRBJ2-3 and V is TRBV6-2 or TRBV6-3, with TRBD2 identical over 15 bases. Germline CDR1 MNHEY, CDR2 SVGEGT. The trim removed 6 bases at V and 14 bases at J, leaving 9 bases unmatched. The CDR3 has 14 residues. This CDR3 reads CASSPGTSGRLLYF. DNA for the CDR3: TGTGCCAGCAGCCCCGGGACTAGCGGGAGGCTACTGTATTTT.

The rearrangement links TRBV5-1 to TRBJ2-6; possibly TRBD1 for D (5 bases). In germline, CDR1 is SGHRS, CDR2 YFSETQ. V lost 0 bases and J 2 bases, leaving 9 bases between the germline ends. The CDR3 runs 16 residues. In DNA, the CDR3 is TGCGCCAGCAGCTTGGATGCAGGGACTGGGGCCAACGTCCTGACTTTC. This codes for CASSLDAGTGANVLTF.

This clonotype was seen many times. The chain recombines TRBV5-1 with TRBJ2-7, with unresolved D. Germline lookup yields CDR1 SGHRS and CDR2 YFSETQ. This CDR3 contains 13 residues. Between the trimmed V and J ends, which lost 4 bases and 4 bases, there was a span of 12 bases. CDR3 in amino acids: CASSRALGYEQYF. In DNA form, the CDR3 reads TGCGCCAGCAGCCGCGCCCTGGGATACGAGCAGTACTTC.

The sample holds many counts of this clonotype. V and J are TRBV7-3 and TRBJ2-3; 10 bases agree with TRBD2. Germline V lookup: CDR1 SGHTA, CDR2 FQGTGA. Trimming cost V 2 bases and J 6 bases; bases outside gene matches: 5. CDR3 length: 15 residues. For the CDR3, the DNA is TGTGCCAGCAGCTTATTCGGACTAGCGGTTGATACGCAGTATTTT. Protein product: CASSLFGLAVDTQYF.

This sequence joins TRBV11-2 and TRBJ1-4; TRBD1 is a possible D gene (5 bases). CDR1 is SGHAT, CDR2 FQNNGV, per germline. The CDR3 loop spans 12 amino acids. V was cut by 6 bases and J by 8 bases, with 10 bases left in between. Here the CDR3 reads CASRGPREKLFF. In DNA, the CDR3 is TGTGCCAGCAGGGGACCGAGGGAAAAACTGTTTTTT.

This clonotype came up many times. The genes are TRBV20-1 and TRBJ2-1, with TRBD2 matching over 12 bases. V gave up 6 bases and J gave up 6 bases; unmatched junction bases: 15. CDR3 length: 17 amino acids. The V gene's germline CDR1 is DFQATT and CDR2 SNEGSKA (reference sequence). The DNA for the CDR3 is TGCAGTGCCCAACCTAGCGGGAGGGCCTTAAAAGGCAATGAGCAGTTCTTC. Translated, it gives CSAQPSGRALKGNEQFF.

This clonotype was seen at least ten times. This chain connects TRBV28 to TRBJ2-3, with a possible D match to TRBD2 (7 bases). The CDR3 loop spans 15 amino acids. Germline CDR1 is MDHEN and CDR2 is SYDVKM. V was shortened by 9 bases and J by 4 bases, with 20 bases between the two germline ends. CDR3 sequence: CARRRLGGAPDTQYF. Here the CDR3 DNA reads TGTGCCAGACGAAGATTGGGGGGGGCCCCAGATACGCAGTATTTT.